In this sample, the clone carrying this T cell receptor beta chain turned up a few times. The junction departs from the called germline gene at one end, perhaps through a read error. This entry is derived from a study of T-cell memory formation after mild COVID-19. TCRdb redid the calling of the 5' RACE reads with MiXCR, one entry per CDR3 protein. The table records 200,000 to 250,000 distinct CDR3 sequences, roughly a tenth of them present only once. Per germline, CDR1 SSHAT and CDR2 FNYEAQ (reference sequence). CDR3 length: 14 amino acids. The receptor was derived from a man in his late teens or twenties who had mild COVID-19 (a few samples of this study predate the infection). Cell type and time point are not known. The rearrangement joins TRBV7-7 to TRBJ2-1, with D perhaps given as TRBD1 or TRBD2 (5 bases each). The sample comprised PBMCs or a T cell subset sorted from them (not recorded which). The CDR3: CASSYGPVGGEQFF. The CDR3 DNA reads TGTGCTAGCAGCTACGGACCCGTTGGGGGTGAGCAGTTCTTC.